This passage covers 26 T cell receptor beta chains from one sample sequenced in a study of blood T cell repertoires in COVID-19. TCRdb's copy holds only in-frame clones and misses some; the assay was immunoSEQ multiplex PCR. Of 380,000 or so clones listed, around 92% are singletons. The sample comprised peripheral blood. All receptors come from a man between 35 and 55 years old with acute or convalescent COVID-19.

V is TRBV28 and J is TRBJ1-2, with TRBD1 as a possible D gene (5 bases). Trimming took off 2 bases at V and 2 bases at J, with 6 bases between the two ends. The CDR3 covers 13 residues. The V gene's germline CDR1 is MDHEN and CDR2 SYDVKM. The CDR3 DNA sequence: TGTGCCAGCAGTTTAGACAGAAACTATGGCTACACCTTC. Amino acids: CASSLDRNYGYTF.

The chain recombines TRBV4-2 with TRBJ2-1, with no clear D. The V gene lost 4 bases and the J gene lost 9 bases, with 7 bases spanning the gap. Per the germline V gene, CDR1 is LGHNA and CDR2 is YNFKEQ. This CDR3 has 11 residues. This CDR3 reads CASSPGVEQFF. The CDR3 DNA reads as TGTGCCAGCAGCCCAGGTGTTGAGCAGTTCTTC.

J is TRBJ2-3 and V is TRBV30; 8 nucleotides line up with TRBD2. In germline, CDR1 is GTSNPN, CDR2 SVGIG (reference sequence). This CDR3 is built from 14 residues. V gave up 3 bases and J gave up 0 bases; unmatched junction bases: 2. CDR3 DNA: TGTGCCTGGAGAGCGGGAGCTAGCACAGATACGCAGTATTTT. This encodes CAWRAGASTDTQYF. Based on the CDR3 plus reference TRBV30 and TRBJ2-3, the full variable domain is SQTIHQWPATLVQPVGSPLSLECTVEGTSNPNLYWYRQAAGRGLQLLFYSVGIGQISSEVPQNLSASRPQDRQFILSSKKLLLSDSGFYLCAWRAGASTDTQYFGPGTRLTVL.

This chain uses TRBV6-6 with TRBJ1-4; perhaps TRBD1 as D (6 bases). V shed 2 bases and J shed 5 bases, with 15 bases lying between them. This CDR3 contains 16 residues. From germline, CDR1 is MNHNY and CDR2 SVGAGI (reference sequence). CDR3 bases: TGTGCCAGCAGTTACGACGCGGACAGTATGAATGAAAAACTGTTTTTT. Translated: CASSYDADSMNEKLFF.

The genes are TRBV19 and TRBJ1-2; TRBD1 aligns across 9 bases. Trimming took 5 bases from V and 4 from J; bases not matched to a gene: 8. Per the germline V gene, CDR1 is LNHDA and CDR2 is SQIVND (reference sequence). The CDR3 runs 15 residues. CDR3 sequence (DNA): TGTGCCAGTAGTCTGTACAGGGGGCGTTCCTATGGCTACACCTTC. As protein: CASSLYRGRSYGYTF.

J is TRBJ2-3 and V is TRBV6-2 or TRBV6-3, with D maybe TRBD2 (6 bases). The germline V gene encodes CDR1 MNHEY and CDR2 SVGEGT. The V and J ends lost 4 bases and 4 bases respectively, with 18 bases between them. The CDR3 is 16 amino acids. The CDR3 nucleotides read TGTGCCAGCAGTTCTAGCGTTGCGGGAAATGCAGATACGCAGTATTTT. Translated, it gives CASSSSVAGNADTQYF.

The rearrangement links TRBV5-5 to TRBJ1-5; 7 bases are a match to TRBD1. Unmatched junction bases numbered 6, after V lost 1 base and J lost 5 bases. In germline, CDR1 is SGHKS, CDR2 YYEKEE (reference sequence). This CDR3 has 15 amino acids. The CDR3 is CASSLYRGMDQPQHF. For the CDR3, the DNA is TGTGCCAGCAGCTTGTACAGGGGAATGGATCAGCCCCAGCATTTT.

The chain carries TRBV4-1 and TRBJ1-2, with 8 nucleotides matching TRBD1. V was clipped by 3 bases and J by 5 bases; unmatched bases: 11. The CDR3 covers 16 residues. Germline V CDR1 and CDR2: MGHRA, YSYEKL. CDR3 in DNA: TGCGCCAGCAGCCAGGCCGCAATGGACAGGGTATATGGCTACACCTTC. Its protein product is CASSQAAMDRVYGYTF.

This sequence joins TRBV4-1 and TRBJ2-7, with D unclear. This CDR3 is built from 16 residues. V was trimmed by 0 bases and J by 2 bases, leaving 14 bases between them. Per the germline V gene, CDR1 is MGHRA and CDR2 is YSYEKL. The CDR3 sequence is CASSQEYGRPTYEQYF. CDR3 DNA: TGCGCCAGCAGCCAAGAATACGGCAGGCCGACCTACGAGCAGTACTTC.

CDR3 region: CASSSGTGIQPQHF. As DNA, the CDR3 is TGTGCCAGCAGTTCCGGGACAGGGATTCAGCCCCAGCATTTT. The rearrangement uses TRBV5-6 and TRBJ1-5; 9 nucleotides line up with TRBD1. The V and J ends lost 5 bases and 6 bases, in that order; junction bases with no gene match: 6. The CDR3 totals 14 residues. CDR1 SGHDT and CDR2 YYEEEE come from the germline V gene.

The V and J genes are TRBV6-2 or TRBV6-3 and TRBJ1-4, with D possibly TRBD1 on 6 matching bases. The CDR3 totals 15 residues. CDR1 is MNHEY and CDR2 is SVGEGT in the germline V gene. V lost 2 bases, J lost 2 bases, and 9 bases lay in between. As DNA, the CDR3 is TGTGCCAGCAGTTACATCGGACAGACTAATGAAAAACTGTTTTTT. Translation: CASSYIGQTNEKLFF.

This chain connects TRBV2 to TRBJ1-2; TRBD1 aligns across 11 bases. Trimming cost V 6 bases and J 0 bases; bases outside gene matches: 3. Germline CDR1 is SNHLY and CDR2 is FYNNEI. The CDR3 covers 15 residues. The CDR3 loop is CASREGQGANYGYTF. DNA of the CDR3: TGTGCCAGCAGGGAGGGACAGGGGGCTAACTATGGCTACACCTTC.

This clone was seen just once. The J gene is TRBJ2-1, the V gene TRBV11-3, with D perhaps matching TRBD1 (7 bases). V lost 5 bases and J 10 bases, leaving 21 bases between the germline ends. CDR1 and CDR2 from the germline V gene are SGHNT and YENEEA. CDR3 length equals 15 residues. The CDR3 is CASSNNRGGIAEQFF. CDR3 coding DNA: TGTGCCAGCAGCAACAACAGGGGAGGTATAGCGGAGCAGTTCTTC.

The chain recombines TRBV5-4 with TRBJ1-1, with D uncertain. V was cut by 0 bases and J by 4 bases, with 10 bases left in between. CDR1 and CDR2 from the germline V gene are SGHNT and YYREEE (reference sequence). The CDR3 is 14 residues long. In DNA form, the CDR3 reads TGTGCCAGCAGCTTGGATTGGGCAGGCACTGAAGCTTTCTTT. Residues: CASSLDWAGTEAFF.

CDR3 protein: CASSPGDTSYGYTF. In DNA, the CDR3 is TGTGCCAGCAGCCCTGGGGACACCAGCTATGGCTACACCTTC. The chain recombines TRBV5-4 with TRBJ1-2; D is possibly TRBD1 (6 bases). CDR3 size: 14 residues. The V end was cut by 4 bases, the J end by 4 bases, with 14 bases between. Germline V lookup: CDR1 SGHNT, CDR2 YYREEE (reference sequence).

This clone was observed a single time. At the DNA level, this CDR3 is encoded by other sequences in the same sample as well. This chain links TRBV5-4 with TRBJ2-5; 8 nucleotides line up with TRBD1. This CDR3 spans 15 amino acids. Germline CDR1 reads SGHNT; CDR2 reads YYREEE (reference sequence). V was pared by 2 bases and J by 2 bases, with 5 bases of the junction left unmatched. The CDR3 DNA follows: TGTGCCAGCAGCTTTGACAGGGGCTTTCAAGAGACCCAGTACTTC. Its translation is CASSFDRGFQETQYF.

About this clone: Other nucleotide sequences in the sample specify the same CDR3. V gene TRBV3-1 (or the pseudogene TRBV3-2) combines with J gene TRBJ2-7; TRBD2 is a possible D gene (6 bases). CDR3 length equals 14 residues. Germline V gives CDR1 LGHDT, CDR2 YNNKEL (reference sequence). Trimming took off 0 bases at V and 3 bases at J, with 9 bases between the two ends. The CDR3 nucleotides are TGTGCCAGCAGCCAAGACGGGCGGGACTACGAGCAGTACTTC. Protein product: CASSQDGRDYEQYF.

Only one count was recorded for this clone. Different DNA sequences within this sample yield the same CDR3. The chain combines TRBV2 with TRBJ2-1; 9 bases map to TRBD2. The length of the CDR3 is 14 residues. Trimming at V came to 6 bases and at J to 3 bases, leaving 3 bases not matched to a gene. The germline V gene has CDR1 SNHLY and CDR2 FYNNEI. For the CDR3, the DNA is TGTGCCAGCAGGTGGACTAGCGACTACAATGAGCAGTTCTTC. Its translation: CASRWTSDYNEQFF.

The V call is TRBV3-1 (or the pseudogene TRBV3-2), the J call TRBJ2-1; 9 nucleotides line up with TRBD2. Per the germline V gene, CDR1 is LGHDT and CDR2 is YNNKEL (reference sequence). The CDR3 is 18 residues long. Germline trimming cut 4 bases from V and 3 bases from J; bases unmatched to any gene: 13. CDR3 protein: CASSPRGVIAGDYNEQFF. CDR3 DNA: TGTGCCAGCAGCCCCCGAGGGGTGATAGCGGGAGACTACAATGAGCAGTTCTTC.

This clone occurred once. The CDR3 region has the DNA TGTGCCAGCAGCTCCCGGGTAACTTTGCTGGAGACCCAGTACTTC. As protein: CASSSRVTLLETQYF. The chain carries TRBV5-6 and TRBJ2-5; D not certain. The CDR3 runs to 15 residues. The germline CDR1 and CDR2 sequences are SGHDT and YYEEEE. The V end was cut by 3 bases, the J end by 5 bases, with 17 bases between.

The chain joins TRBV9 to TRBJ2-3; 10 nucleotides match TRBD1. V lost 3 bases and J lost 3; bases outside the gene matches: 1. This CDR3 region has 14 residues. CDR1 is SGDLS and CDR2 is YYNGEE in the germline V gene. CDR3 in amino acids: CASSGGQGTDTQYF. The DNA for the CDR3 is TGTGCCAGCAGCGGGGGACAGGGGACAGATACGCAGTATTTT.

With regard to this clone: Other DNA sequences in the same sample also yield this CDR3. The chain has TRBV5-1 and TRBJ1-3; TRBD1 aligns across 7 bases. Losses at the gene ends were 3 bases for V and 0 bases for J; bases not matched to a gene: 0. The CDR3 consists of 14 residues. Germline-derived CDR1 and CDR2 are SGHRS and YFSETQ. For the CDR3, the DNA is TGCGCCAGCAGCTGGGACAGCTCTGGAAACACCATATATTTT. It yields the protein CASSWDSSGNTIYF.

The rearrangement links TRBV5-1 to TRBJ2-1; 12 bases match TRBD2. After removal of 4 bases from V and 0 bases from J, the junction contained 5 bases not matched to a gene. The CDR3 is 17 residues long. Germline V lookup: CDR1 SGHRS, CDR2 YFSETQ. CDR3 sequence: CASSGTSGGSSYNEQFF. The CDR3 DNA follows: TGCGCCAGCAGCGGTACTAGCGGGGGGAGCTCCTACAATGAGCAGTTCTTC.

For the CDR3, the DNA is TGTGCCAGCAGTTACGGGCGACGAAATGAGCAGTTCTTC. Its translation is CASSYGRRNEQFF. The chain links TRBV6-5 to TRBJ2-1; no definite D call. Germline lookup yields CDR1 MNHEY and CDR2 SVGAGI. Between the trimmed V and J ends, which lost 2 bases and 7 bases, there was a span of 9 bases. The CDR3 has 13 residues.

The J gene is TRBJ2-1, the V gene TRBV5-1, with 7 bases aligning to TRBD2. CDR1 and CDR2 (germline): SGHRS, YFSETQ. The trim removed 3 bases at V and 2 bases at J, leaving 11 bases unmatched. The CDR3 runs 17 residues. The DNA for the CDR3 is TGCGCCAGCAGCTCTTCTAGCGGAGATAAGACCTACAATGAGCAGTTCTTC. This gives the protein CASSSSSGDKTYNEQFF.

The J gene is TRBJ1-2, the V gene TRBV29-1; 7 bases align to TRBD1. Germline CDR1 SQVTM, CDR2 ANQGSEA. Unmatched junction bases numbered 9, after V lost 4 bases and J lost 7 bases. This CDR3 region has 13 residues. The CDR3 loop is CSVGETGSAGYTF. The CDR3 coding sequence is TGCAGCGTTGGGGAGACAGGGTCTGCTGGCTACACCTTC.